Each of the 7 T cell receptor beta chains below was sequenced from the same sample in a study of early T cells in non-severe SARS-CoV-2 infection. TCRdb used MiXCR to reprocess the 5' RACE reads, holding one entry per CDR3 protein. The table shows tens of thousands of distinct CDR3 sequences, with roughly 3.9% occurring only once. The sample comprised whole blood. These receptor sequences come from an adult who was a healthcare worker with PCR-confirmed SARS-CoV-2 infection or an uninfected control (not recorded which).

The V call is TRBV28, the J call TRBJ2-5; TRBD1 aligns across 10 bases. From germline, CDR1 is MDHEN and CDR2 SYDVKM. With V trimmed by 4 bases and J by 5 bases, 10 bases remained unmatched. The CDR3 extends over 16 amino acids. Here the CDR3 DNA reads TGTGCCAGCAGTTCCGAGACAGGGGGCGCGATCGAGACCCAGTACTTC. Translation gives CASSSETGGAIETQYF.

The rearrangement links TRBV21-1 to TRBJ2-3. TRBV21-1 is noted as a pseudogene. This CDR3 region has 12 residues. The CDR3 DNA is TGTGCCAGCAGCAAAGCTTGTGATACGCAGTATTTT. Its translation: CASSKACDTQYF.

This clonotype was found many times. The J gene is TRBJ1-1, the V gene TRBV6-6; weak D call: TRBD1 (6 bases). Germline V gives CDR1 MNHNY, CDR2 SVGAGI (reference sequence). With 0 bases removed from V and 12 bases from J, the gap between germline ends came to 11 bases. The CDR3 sequence is 12 residues long. The CDR3 loop reads CASSYSKGGTFF. CDR3 bases: TGTGCCAGCAGTTACTCTAAAGGGGGAACTTTCTTT.

At least ten counts were recorded for this clonotype. The rearrangement uses TRBV5-1 and TRBJ2-5; 14 bases agree with TRBD2. Per the germline V gene, CDR1 is SGHRS and CDR2 is YFSETQ. J lost 2 bases, V lost 4 bases, and 10 bases had no gene match. CDR3 size: 18 residues. DNA of the CDR3: TGCGCCAGCAGCAGATCCGGGACTAGCGGGAGCGGGCAAGAGACCCAGTACTTC. Its protein product is CASSRSGTSGSGQETQYF.

This clonotype was detected ten times or more. The rearrangement joins TRBV19 to TRBJ2-1, with 7 nucleotides matching TRBD2. Germline V CDR1 and CDR2: LNHDA, SQIVND (reference sequence). This CDR3 region has 14 residues. V lost 5 bases and J lost 4; bases outside the gene matches: 5. The CDR3, as DNA: TGTGCCAGTAGTGCGGGAGACTTTTACAATGAGCAGTTCTTC. Its translation: CASSAGDFYNEQFF.

This clonotype has at least ten counts. This chain links TRBV20-1 with TRBJ2-2, with a tentative D call TRBD1 (5 bases). The germline V and J ends were trimmed by 1 base and 0 bases, with 15 bases remaining between them. The germline V gene encodes CDR1 DFQATT and CDR2 SNEGSKA (reference sequence). The CDR3 extends over 17 amino acids. The CDR3 loop is CSARGAGRESNTGELFF. In DNA, the CDR3 is TGCAGTGCTAGAGGGGCAGGCAGGGAATCGAACACCGGGGAGCTGTTTTTT.

This clonotype was detected many times. The chain recombines TRBV6-4 with TRBJ2-1, with D possibly TRBD2 on 6 matching bases. CDR1 and CDR2 from the germline V gene are MRHNA and SNTAGT. The CDR3 extends over 13 amino acids. Deletions cut 5 bases from V and 8 bases from J, with 13 bases between. Here the CDR3 reads CASSRDFKDEQFF. In DNA, the CDR3 is TGTGCCAGCAGTCGGGACTTTAAGGATGAGCAGTTCTTC.